One sample yielded the 24 T cell receptor beta chains listed below, sequenced in a study of T-cell memory formation after mild COVID-19. One entry per CDR3 protein results from TCRdb running MiXCR on the 5' RACE reads. In the table there are approximately 560,000 distinct CDR3 sequences, around 16% of which are singletons. The sequenced sample was PBMCs or a T cell subset sorted from them (not recorded which). These receptors came from an adult woman who had mild COVID-19 (a few samples of this study predate the infection). Cell type and time point are not known.

In its sample, this clonotype was seen a few times. The chain links TRBV10-3 to TRBJ2-3, with 12 positions matching TRBD2. Per germline, CDR1 ENHRY and CDR2 SYGVKD. The length of the CDR3 is 17 residues. V was pared by 3 bases and J by 0 bases, with 4 bases of the junction left unmatched. The CDR3 sequence is CAISEGLAGTSTDTQYF. The CDR3 DNA reads as TGTGCCATCAGTGAAGGACTAGCGGGGACCAGCACAGATACGCAGTATTTT.

This clonotype has only a few counts. The chain employs TRBV27 and TRBJ1-5; no clear D gene. The CDR3 covers 15 residues. Germline V lookup: CDR1 MNHEY, CDR2 SMNVEV (reference sequence). The V end was cut by 6 bases, the J end by 9 bases, with 21 bases between. The CDR3 loop is CASSPTGTQVPPQHF. In DNA, the CDR3 is TGTGCCAGCAGCCCAACCGGAACACAAGTTCCGCCCCAGCATTTT.

The table lists this clonotype with a few counts. CDR3 coding DNA: TGTGCCAGCAGCCCGCGGAGGGCTGGTAATTCACCCCTCCACTTT. This sequence encodes CASSPRRAGNSPLHF. The V call is TRBV7-2, the J call TRBJ1-6; D remains unclear. Trimming shortened V by 5 bases and J by 6 bases, and 14 bases separated the two germline ends. Germline lookup yields CDR1 SGHTA and CDR2 FQGNSA. The length of the CDR3 is 15 residues.

This clonotype was counted a few times. V and J are TRBV3-1 and TRBJ1-1; TRBD1 matches at 8 bases. CDR1 and CDR2 (germline): LGHDT, YNNKEL (reference sequence). This CDR3 region has 12 residues. V shed 4 bases and J 11 bases; nucleotides not matched to a gene: 6. In nucleotides, the CDR3 is TGTGCCAGCAGCCCCACAGGGGGAGTCGCTTTCTTT. It encodes CASSPTGGVAFF.

This clonotype was seen more than once but under ten times. The chain uses TRBV7-6 and TRBJ2-7, with 9 bases aligning to TRBD1. Germline V lookup: CDR1 SGHVS, CDR2 FNYEAQ. The CDR3 totals 15 residues. The V and J ends lost 5 bases and 4 bases, in that order; junction bases with no gene match: 9. The CDR3 sequence is CASSASGTGQYEQYF. The CDR3 coding sequence is TGTGCCAGCAGCGCGTCCGGGACAGGGCAGTACGAGCAGTACTTC.

A word on this clonotype: The germline gene is not matched at one end of the junction; a read error may be the cause. This sequence joins TRBV25-1 and TRBJ2-7; maybe TRBD2 (6 bases). Germline V gene lookup returns CDR1 MGHDK and CDR2 SYGVNS. The CDR3 loop spans 14 amino acids. In DNA, the CDR3 is TGTGACAGCAGTCTTGGGGGACTTTCCTACGAGCAGTACTTC. Its translation: CDSSLGGLSYEQYF.

This clonotype was seen a handful of times. The V gene is TRBV12-3 or TRBV12-4, the J gene TRBJ2-3, with D tentatively TRBD1 (5 bases). The CDR3 consists of 15 residues. Trimming pared 6 bases from V and 1 base from J, leaving 14 bases between. CDR3 nucleotide sequence: TGTGCCAGCAGGTTCCAGGGTCTGGGCACAGATACGCAGTATTTT. This codes for CASRFQGLGTDTQYF.

This chain uses TRBV20-1 with TRBJ1-1; no clear D. This CDR3 is 14 amino acids long. V lost 1 base and J 2 bases, leaving 11 bases between the germline ends. Germline CDR1 and CDR2: DFQATT and SNEGSKA (reference sequence). For the CDR3, the DNA is TGCAGTGCTAGAGCGAGGGCCGAAAACACTGAAGCTTTCTTT. Translated, it gives CSARARAENTEAFF.

A few counts support this clonotype. V is TRBV7-2 and J is TRBJ2-1, with 7 bases identical to TRBD2. CDR1 is SGHTA and CDR2 is FQGNSA in the germline V gene. The CDR3 has 15 amino acids. V shed 5 bases and J 4 bases; nucleotides not matched to a gene: 8. CDR3 nucleotides: TGTGCCAGCAGCCTAACCGGGACTAAGTACAATGAGCAGTTCTTC. The encoded protein is CASSLTGTKYNEQFF.

The V gene is TRBV25-1, the J gene TRBJ2-7; D remains ambiguous. The germline V gene encodes CDR1 MGHDK and CDR2 SYGVNS. The CDR3 contains 12 residues. Trimming removed 2 bases at V and 4 bases at J, with 6 bases between. CDR3 sequence (DNA): TGTGCCAGCAGTGAAACTTGGTACGAGCAGTACTTC. Translating gives CASSETWYEQYF.

This clonotype has at least ten counts. The chain combines TRBV7-2 with TRBJ2-1; TRBD2 matches 8 bases. V shed 6 bases, J shed 8 bases, and the junction held 9 bases outside the gene matches. CDR1 SGHTA and CDR2 FQGNSA come from the germline V gene. CDR3 length: 14 residues. DNA for the CDR3: TGTGCCAGCAGTCGGCCGGGGGGGCTCGATGAGCAGTTCTTC. Residues: CASSRPGGLDEQFF.

The V and J genes are TRBV5-1 and TRBJ2-2; D is perhaps TRBD1 (5 bases). CDR1 and CDR2 (germline): SGHRS, YFSETQ. The CDR3 has 17 residues. V gave up 0 bases and J gave up 4 bases, with 16 bases separating them. The chain's CDR3 is CASSLEVRAGSTGELFF. The CDR3, as DNA: TGCGCCAGCAGCTTGGAGGTCAGGGCAGGCAGCACCGGGGAGCTGTTTTTT.

This clonotype was observed many times. The V gene is TRBV14, the J gene TRBJ2-2; D unresolved. This CDR3 comprises 12 residues. Germline V gene lookup returns CDR1 SGHDN and CDR2 FVKESK. V shed 1 base and J shed 10 bases, with 7 bases lying between them. In nucleotides, the CDR3 is TGTGCCAGCAGCCAAGTCGCGGCGGAGCTGTTTTTT. Residues: CASSQVAAELFF.

This chain links TRBV6-5 with TRBJ2-4; 8 nucleotides line up with TRBD1. Germline CDR1 and CDR2: MNHEY and SVGAGI. The J segment lost 9 bases and the V segment lost 5 bases, leaving 12 bases of the junction unmatched. The CDR3 consists of 15 residues. The CDR3 is CASSPPGQGPSIQYF. DNA for the CDR3: TGTGCCAGCAGTCCTCCCGGACAGGGACCAAGCATTCAGTACTTC.

The rearrangement links TRBV2 to TRBJ2-7; D remains unclear. V lost 10 bases and J lost 6, with 7 bases in between. There are 9 residues in the CDR3. CDR1 and CDR2 from the germline V gene are SNHLY and FYNNEI. The CDR3 protein is CAIGGEQYF. In DNA, the CDR3 is TGTGCCATCGGCGGCGAGCAGTACTTC.

The V and J genes are TRBV10-3 and TRBJ2-2; D gene uncertain. Germline V gene sequence: CDR1 ENHRY, CDR2 SYGVKD. CDR3 length equals 15 residues. Deletions cut 8 bases from V and 0 bases from J, with 13 bases between. DNA for the CDR3: TGTGCCATCTCTTCAGTGTTGTCGAACACCGGGGAGCTGTTTTTT. The encoded protein is CAISSVLSNTGELFF.

The gene calls are TRBV5-1 and TRBJ2-7, with 7 bases aligning to TRBD2. J gave up 0 bases and V 3 bases, and 6 bases lay outside the gene matches. The CDR3 length is 15 residues. In germline, CDR1 is SGHRS, CDR2 YFSETQ. CDR3 coding DNA: TGCGCCAGCAGCTACGGGACTATTAGCTCCTACGAGCAGTACTTC. This codes for CASSYGTISSYEQYF.

This clonotype was counted between two and nine times. V usage is TRBV11-2 and J usage is TRBJ2-2; 8 nucleotides match TRBD2. The CDR3 length is 17 residues. V shed 4 bases and J 4 bases; nucleotides not matched to a gene: 11. Germline CDR1 is SGHAT and CDR2 is FQNNGV. CDR3 loop: CASSSLRGGSTTGELFF. CDR3 DNA sequence: TGTGCCAGCAGCTCCCTTCGGGGGGGGAGTACCACCGGGGAGCTGTTTTTT. Based on the CDR3 plus reference TRBV11-2 and TRBJ2-2, the full variable domain is EAGVAQSPRYKIIEKRQSVAFWCNPISGHATLYWYQQILGQGPKLLIQFQNNGVVDDSQLPKDRFSAERLKGVDSTLKIQPAKLEDSAVYLCASSSLRGGSTTGELFFGEGSRLTVL.

This clonotype was seen a handful of times. V gene TRBV5-1 combines with J gene TRBJ2-7, with D tentatively TRBD1 (5 bases). Germline lookup yields CDR1 SGHRS and CDR2 YFSETQ. The length of the CDR3 is 14 residues. Trimming removed 6 bases at V and 2 bases at J, with 15 bases between. For the CDR3, the DNA is TGCGCCAGCACCGCAGGGCCCACTACCTACGAGCAGTACTTC. Translation: CASTAGPTTYEQYF.

This clonotype has more than one count but fewer than ten. V usage is TRBV20-1 and J usage is TRBJ2-5; 8 bases match TRBD2. The CDR3 sequence is 13 residues long. V lost 3 bases to trimming and J lost 4 bases; unmatched junction nucleotides: 4. Germline assignment: CDR1 DFQATT and CDR2 SNEGSKA (reference sequence). CDR3 region: CSASPLAGETQYF. Written as DNA, the CDR3 is TGCAGTGCTAGCCCCCTAGCGGGAGAGACCCAGTACTTC.

This clonotype was found a few times. This rearrangement joins TRBV5-1 to TRBJ2-7, with 10 bases fitting TRBD2. V shed 4 bases and J 3 bases; nucleotides not matched to a gene: 16. The CDR3 runs to 18 residues. CDR1 is SGHRS and CDR2 is YFSETQ in the germline V gene. The CDR3 DNA sequence: TGCGCCAGCAGCCTTGCTAGCGGGAGAATTCCCGTTATCTACGAGCAGTACTTC. It codes for CASSLASGRIPVIYEQYF.

This clonotype has a handful of counts. This chain links TRBV7-8 with TRBJ1-6, with 7 nucleotides matching TRBD1. The CDR3 spans 18 residues. CDR1 is SGHVS, CDR2 FQNEAQ, per germline. With V trimmed by 2 bases and J by 9 bases, 16 bases remained unmatched. CDR3 DNA sequence: TGTGCCAGCAGCTTAAGTCCAACCCCATCATCAGGGGGTTCACCCCTCCACTTT. This gives the protein CASSLSPTPSSGGSPLHF.

The chain is built from TRBV12-3 or TRBV12-4 and TRBJ2-1, with a tentative D call TRBD1 (6 bases). Trimming removed 5 bases from V and 8 bases from J, with 25 bases in between. This CDR3 is 17 amino acids long. DNA of the CDR3: TGTGCCAGCAGTGTTTACTTGGGGGCGGCCCCGCGGGATGAGCAGTTCTTC. Translated, it gives CASSVYLGAAPRDEQFF.

V and J are TRBV7-6 and TRBJ1-5; D unclear. Trimming cost V 0 bases and J 1 base, with 4 bases left between them. In germline, CDR1 is SGHVS, CDR2 FNYEAQ. The CDR3 extends over 14 amino acids. In nucleotides, the CDR3 is TGTGCCAGCAGCTTAGCGCACAGCAATCAGCCCCAGCATTTT. Translated: CASSLAHSNQPQHF.